This T cell receptor (beta chain) was sequenced during a study of T and B cells in COVID-19 patients (dated by TCRdb to 2019 to 2021). Broadly, across the study: Using TRB and IGH repertoire sequencing of peripheral blood, the study characterized adaptive immunity in COVID-19 patients who had active infection or had recovered. The repository of TCR and BCR sequences included about 69 time points from 37 patients, and more than 8.3 million TCR sequences were analysed. In the active-infection cohort, about 90% of the roughly 20 patients had comorbidities linked to unfavorable COVID-19 outcome. As many as 9 follow-up blood samples were collected from each patient, and in some individuals these samples spanned different disease stages. The recovered cohort included over 15 patients who contributed about 21 samples, and most of those patients had mild to moderate COVID-19 that was managed on an outpatient basis. Of the roughly 22 patients in the active-infection cohort, roughly 11 were critically ill and needed mechanical ventilation or ECMO. A couple of patients were in both the active and recovered cohorts because samples existed from active disease and from after recovery. Patients in the recovered cohort had a median age of around 34 years, compared with around 70 years for patients in the active-infection cohort. For the repertoire analyses, the comparison was an age-matched reference group of roughly 40 healthy donors who were negative for COVID-19 antibodies. Results the study describes overall, beyond this receptor: The size of the cohort was considered insufficient for assessing HLA contributions to COVID-19 susceptibility or severity. A total of approximately 2,300 exclusive TCR clusters, including approximately 30 low-pGen clusters, were found in the recovered cohort. Specific T cell subsets (CD4+/Treg/CD8+) and sorted SARS-CoV-2-responsive or tetramer+ T cells had not yet been sequenced, and the corresponding sequencing experiments were ongoing. During active COVID-19 the TRB repertoires were highly clonal, but at recovery diversity and richness rose above the levels seen in healthy donors. The reported TCR clusters were said to need prospective validation before any clinical use. Blood samples from mildly ill patients during symptoms and early samples from severe cases were scarce. Patients with COVID-19 were reported to show strongly skewed TRBV/TRBJ gene usage.

Sequencing relied on an Illumina MiSeq. TRB rearrangements were amplified by multiplex PCR with BIOMED2 TRB-A/B primer pools. Two consecutive PCRs added Illumina-compatible adapters and 7-nucleotide sample barcodes to the amplicons. All library PCRs used Phusion HS II polymerase. Amplicons were gel-purified with the NucleoSpin Gel and PCR Clean-up kit, quantified on Qubit, and pooled at around 3.7 nM. Amplicon pool quality was checked on an Agilent 2100 Bioanalyzer before Illumina next-generation sequencing. In the paper's pipeline: Annotation of TRB rearrangements was done in MiXCR 3.0.8 with the default MiXCR reference library. Non-productive reads and sequences with fewer than 2 reads were excluded, and each unique CDR3 nucleotide sequence counted as one clone. R 3.5.1 was used to calculate clonality, diversity, richness and V-J gene usage. GLIPH2 was used to cluster TCRs based on CDR3 similarity, and OLGA was used to calculate the generation probabilities. Only GLIPH2 clusters with at least four unique TCR clonotypes present in at least three individuals were retained. TCRdb redid the processing of the public reads, applying fastp at Q25 and MiXCR, and retained in-frame beta chains. All rows with the same CDR3 protein become a single entry with the most common DNA and genes. TCRdb's processing, not the authors' own work, is the source of the V and J calls. This sample comprises about 7,100 distinct CDR3 sequences, over 25% of them detected only once. The ten largest account for around 10% of the sample.

The CDR3 runs 14 residues from the cysteine to the phenylalanine. The kept DNA is CDR3 alone, 42 bases in frame from the first base. From the germline V gene, CDR1 is SGHAT and CDR2 is FQNNGV. Relative to germline, V is missing 6 bases and J is missing 9 bases, with 7 bases of the junction outside any gene match. Regarding this clonotype: What this receptor recognizes is not known. No much larger clone is present one base from it, and per-base qualities are unavailable.

TRB repertoires were amplified from about 250-500 ng of genomic DNA extracted from blood. This clonotype was sampled from a human donor with active COVID-19. The V and J genes are TRBV11-2 and TRBJ2-1, and 11 junctional nucleotides match TRBD2. Sequences were obtained from blood. The CDR3 corresponds to CASSSTSGKREQFF. The DNA is as follows: TGTGCCAGCAGTTCGACTAGCGGGAAACGTGAGCAGTTCTTC.